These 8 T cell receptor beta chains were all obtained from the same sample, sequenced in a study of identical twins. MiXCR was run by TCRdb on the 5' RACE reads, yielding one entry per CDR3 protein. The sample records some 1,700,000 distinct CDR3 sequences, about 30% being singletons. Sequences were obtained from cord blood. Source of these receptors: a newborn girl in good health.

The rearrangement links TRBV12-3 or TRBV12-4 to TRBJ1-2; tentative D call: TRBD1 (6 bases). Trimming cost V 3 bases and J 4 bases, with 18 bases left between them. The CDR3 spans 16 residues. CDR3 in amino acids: CASSLGSGASPYGYTF. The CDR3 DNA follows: TGTGCCAGCAGTTTGGGATCAGGGGCCTCACCCTATGGCTACACCTTC.

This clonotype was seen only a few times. The CDR3 loop is CSASTPRDVLYGYTF. The CDR3 region has the DNA TGCAGTGCCTCGACACCTCGGGACGTACTCTATGGCTACACCTTC. J is TRBJ1-2 and V is TRBV20-1, with D perhaps TRBD1 (5 bases). Trimming left V 6 bases short and J 4 bases short, with 21 bases between. CDR3 length: 15 residues. Germline V gives CDR1 DFQATT, CDR2 SNEGSKA (reference sequence).

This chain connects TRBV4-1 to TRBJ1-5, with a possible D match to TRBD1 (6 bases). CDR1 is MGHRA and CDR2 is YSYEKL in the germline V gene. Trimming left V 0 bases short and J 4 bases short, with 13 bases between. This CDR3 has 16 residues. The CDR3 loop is CASSQDLWGANQPQHF. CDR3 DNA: TGCGCCAGCAGCCAAGATCTGTGGGGGGCTAATCAGCCCCAGCATTTT.

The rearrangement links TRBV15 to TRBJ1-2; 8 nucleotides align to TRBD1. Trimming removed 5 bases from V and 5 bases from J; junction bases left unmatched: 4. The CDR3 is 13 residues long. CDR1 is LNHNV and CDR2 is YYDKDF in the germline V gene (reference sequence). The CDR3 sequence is CATSPRTGYGYTF. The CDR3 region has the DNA TGTGCCACCAGCCCCCGGACAGGGTATGGCTACACCTTC. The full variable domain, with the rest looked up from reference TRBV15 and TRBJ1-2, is DAMVIQNPRYQVTQFGKPVTLSCSQTLNHNVMYWYQQKSSQAPKLLFHYYDKDFNNEADTPDNFQSRRPNTSFCFLDIRSPGLGDTAMYLCATSPRTGYGYTFGSGTRLTVV.

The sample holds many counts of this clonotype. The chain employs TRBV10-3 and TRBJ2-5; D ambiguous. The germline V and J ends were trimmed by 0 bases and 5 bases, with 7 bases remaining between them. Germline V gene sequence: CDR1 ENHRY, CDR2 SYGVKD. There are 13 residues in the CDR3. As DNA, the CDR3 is TGTGCCATCAGTGAGTCAGTGAAGGAGACCCAGTACTTC. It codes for CAISESVKETQYF.

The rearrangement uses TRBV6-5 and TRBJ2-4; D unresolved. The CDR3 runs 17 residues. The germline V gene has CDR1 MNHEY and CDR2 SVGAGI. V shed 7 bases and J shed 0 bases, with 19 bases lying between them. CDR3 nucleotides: TGTGCCAGCACTTATACTGAGGCAGCCCTAGCCAAAAACATTCAGTACTTC. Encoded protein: CASTYTEAALAKNIQYF.

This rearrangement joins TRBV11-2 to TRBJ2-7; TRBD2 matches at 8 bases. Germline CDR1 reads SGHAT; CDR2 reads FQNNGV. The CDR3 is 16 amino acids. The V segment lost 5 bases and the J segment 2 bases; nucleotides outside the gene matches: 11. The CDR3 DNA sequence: TGTGCCAGCAGCGCCACTTCGGGACTAGGAACCTACGAGCAGTACTTC. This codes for CASSATSGLGTYEQYF.

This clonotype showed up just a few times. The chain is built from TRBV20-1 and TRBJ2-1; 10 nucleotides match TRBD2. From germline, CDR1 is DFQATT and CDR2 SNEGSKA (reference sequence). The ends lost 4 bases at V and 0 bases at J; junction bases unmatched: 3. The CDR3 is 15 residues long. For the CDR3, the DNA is TGCAGTGCTACTAGCGGGAGCGTCTCCTACAATGAGCAGTTCTTC. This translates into CSATSGSVSYNEQFF.